These T cell receptor beta chains were read from a single sample in a study of blood T cell repertoires in COVID-19. TCRdb keeps only in-frame clones here, not all; method: immunoSEQ multiplex PCR. There are a few hundred thousand clones in the sample; approximately 84% occur only once, and roughly 0.94% lies in the top ten. Material: PBMCs or T cells enriched from blood (not recorded which). The receptors derive from a woman aged 25 to 45 who had recovered from COVID-19. The CDR3 runs from the conserved cysteine through the conserved F or W. The D gene is left open where the match is weak. A row's size may be missing; if present it is once, few, many or a size class.

V gene	clone size	D gene	J gene	CDR3 protein	CDR3 DNA
TRBV11-2	-	-	TRBJ1-1	CASSLVAGWNTEAFF	TGTGCCAGCAGCTTAGTTGCGGGGTGGAACACTGAAGCTTTCTTT
TRBV11-2	-	-	TRBJ2-7	CASSLAGDSTYEQYF	TGTGCCAGCAGCTTAGCGGGTGACAGCACCTACGAGCAGTACTTC
TRBV28	few	-	TRBJ1-1	CASGGTLNTEAFF	TGTGCCAGCGGCGGCACACTGAACACTGAAGCTTTCTTT
TRBV18	-	TRBD1	TRBJ1-4	CASAGTEDSNEKLFF	TGTGCCAGCGCCGGGACAGAGGACTCTAATGAAAAACTGTTTTTT
TRBV5-4	-	TRBD1	TRBJ1-4	CASSRGGQAGEKLFF	TGTGCCAGCAGCCGTGGCGGACAGGCCGGGGAAAAACTGTTTTTT
TRBV2	few	-	TRBJ2-3	CASSVTVIDTQYF	TGTGCCAGCAGTGTCACAGTCATAGATACGCAGTATTTT
TRBV6-4	few	-	TRBJ2-1	CASSDGGAGNEQFF	TGTGCCAGCAGTGACGGGGGCGCAGGTAATGAGCAGTTCTTC
TRBV5-4	-	-	TRBJ1-2	CASNGDRTYGYTF	TGTGCCAGCAATGGAGACAGGACCTATGGCTACACCTTC
TRBV3-1/TRBV3-2	-	-	TRBJ2-5	CASSQALRPETQYF	TGTGCCAGCAGCCAAGCTCTGAGGCCCGAGACCCAGTACTTC
TRBV23-1	-	-	TRBJ2-1	CASRRAGDNEQFF	TGCGCCAGCAGGCGGGCAGGGGACAATGAGCAGTTCTTC
TRBV5-1	-	-	TRBJ2-1	CASSLTSGEAYNEQFF	TGCGCCAGCAGCTTGACGAGCGGTGAGGCATACAATGAGCAGTTCTTC
TRBV7-2	-	-	TRBJ2-2	CASSSDSTGELFF	TGTGCCAGCAGCTCCGACAGCACCGGGGAGCTGTTTTTT
TRBV6-5	once	TRBD1	TRBJ1-1	CAIRGGDTEAFF	TGTGCCATCAGGGGGGGGGACACTGAAGCTTTCTTT
TRBV11-2	-	-	TRBJ1-2	CASSLVAGAGGYTF	TGTGCCAGCAGCTTAGTGGCAGGCGCAGGGGGCTACACCTTC
TRBV27	-	-	TRBJ2-7	CASSTTLSDEQYF	TGTGCCAGCAGCACGACCCTTAGCGACGAGCAGTACTTC
TRBV9	-	-	TRBJ1-3	CASSVLPGLTSSGNTIYF	TGTGCCAGCAGCGTATTACCAGGCCTAACAAGCTCTGGAAACACCATATATTTT
TRBV4-1	-	-	TRBJ1-5	CASSQDVELVRHQPQHF	TGCGCCAGCAGCCAAGATGTCGAGTTAGTTCGCCATCAGCCCCAGCATTTT
TRBV30	-	-	TRBJ1-5	CAWSTAGNQPQHF	TGTGCCTGGAGTACGGCAGGAAATCAGCCCCAGCATTTT
TRBV6-6	-	TRBD2	TRBJ2-1	CASIPDGTSSYNEQFF	TGTGCCAGCATCCCCGACGGGACTAGTTCCTACAATGAGCAGTTCTTC
TRBV9	-	-	TRBJ2-5	CASSAGGRGAQETQYF	TGTGCCAGCAGCGCTGGAGGGCGGGGAGCCCAAGAGACCCAGTACTTC
TRBV6-5	-	-	TRBJ1-1	CASSYSRRGNTEAFF	TGTGCCAGCAGTTACTCCCGTCGGGGGAACACTGAAGCTTTCTTT
TRBV7-2	-	TRBD2	TRBJ2-5	CASSPVLAGGQETQYF	TGTGCCAGCAGCCCCGTTCTAGCGGGGGGGCAAGAGACCCAGTACTTC
TRBV7-9	-	-	TRBJ1-5	CASSSTGEGSNQPQHF	TGTGCCAGCAGCTCCACCGGGGAGGGGAGCAATCAGCCCCAGCATTTT
TRBV19	-	-	TRBJ1-1	CASSKKPGGFTEAFF	TGTGCCAGTAGTAAGAAACCCGGCGGGTTCACTGAAGCTTTCTTT
TRBV6-1	-	TRBD1	TRBJ1-4	CASSEQGGGEKLFF	TGTGCCAGCAGTGAACAGGGGGGAGGTGAAAAACTGTTTTTT
TRBV13	-	TRBD1	TRBJ2-7	CASSSPGQGTYEQYF	TGTGCCAGCAGCTCACCGGGACAGGGAACCTACGAGCAGTACTTC
TRBV30	-	-	TRBJ1-2	CAWSPPDTHRYGYTF	TGTGCCTGGAGTCCTCCGGACACTCACCGCTATGGCTACACCTTC
TRBV28	-	-	TRBJ2-7	CASSGTGGGSYEQYF	TGTGCCAGCAGCGGTACAGGGGGGGGCTCCTACGAGCAGTACTTC
TRBV5-4	-	TRBD1	TRBJ2-7	CASSLGLGQRAYEQYF	TGTGCCAGCAGCTTGGGGCTGGGACAGAGAGCCTACGAGCAGTACTTC
TRBV3-1/TRBV3-2	-	TRBD1	TRBJ1-3	CASSPGTGRNTIYF	TGTGCCAGCAGCCCAGGGACAGGGAGAAACACCATATATTTT
TRBV11-1	many	-	TRBJ1-1	CASSPGMNTEAFF	TGTGCCAGCAGCCCAGGGATGAACACTGAAGCTTTCTTT
TRBV15	-	-	TRBJ1-6	CATSRERQHNSPLHF	TGTGCCACCAGCAGAGAACGACAGCATAATTCACCCCTCCACTTT
TRBV7-2	-	TRBD2	TRBJ2-1	CASSGTSGGAIGTNEQFF	TGTGCCAGCAGCGGGACTAGCGGGGGGGCCATAGGAACGAATGAGCAGTTCTTC
TRBV18	-	TRBD1	TRBJ1-1	CASSPLGTAKITEAFF	TGTGCCAGCTCACCTCTCGGGACAGCCAAGATCACTGAAGCTTTCTTT
TRBV20-1	-	TRBD1	TRBJ2-1	CSANEGAKSYNEQFF	TGCAGTGCTAATGAGGGGGCAAAATCCTACAATGAGCAGTTCTTC
TRBV28	-	TRBD1	TRBJ1-5	CASSPQGRNNQPQHF	TGTGCCAGCAGTCCACAGGGGCGAAACAATCAGCCCCAGCATTTT
TRBV5-1	-	TRBD1	TRBJ2-7	CASSLGTGRSDEQYF	TGCGCCAGCAGCTTGGGGACAGGGCGATCGGACGAGCAGTACTTC
TRBV5-1	-	-	TRBJ2-2	CASSSQGNTGELFF	TGCGCCAGCAGCTCACAGGGTAACACCGGGGAGCTGTTTTTT
TRBV28	-	-	TRBJ1-1	CASRLWLASNTEAFF	TGTGCCAGCAGGCTCTGGTTGGCATCCAACACTGAAGCTTTCTTT
TRBV28	-	TRBD1	TRBJ1-2	CASIGITGGNGYTF	TGTGCCAGCATAGGAATTACAGGGGGCAATGGCTACACCTTC
TRBV7-2	-	-	TRBJ2-7	CASSLDEGHAPYEQYF	TGTGCCAGCAGCTTGGACGAGGGCCACGCCCCCTACGAGCAGTACTTC
TRBV10-3	-	-	TRBJ2-3	CAMRDQALTDTQYF	TGTGCCATGCGGGACCAAGCCTTGACAGATACGCAGTATTTT
TRBV7-9	-	-	TRBJ1-4	CASSSSDSRKLFF	TGTGCCAGCAGCTCCTCCGACAGCAGAAAACTGTTTTTT
TRBV7-8	-	-	TRBJ2-7	CASSFSAGSSYEQYF	TGTGCCAGCAGCTTCAGCGCGGGGAGCTCCTACGAGCAGTACTTC
TRBV5-1	-	-	TRBJ2-1	CASSLAPGSYNEQFF	TGCGCCAGCAGCTTGGCCCCGGGATCCTACAATGAGCAGTTCTTC
TRBV3-1/TRBV3-2	-	-	TRBJ2-5	CASSLAGRGETQYF	TGTGCCAGCAGCCTCGCGGGGCGAGGGGAGACCCAGTACTTC
TRBV28	-	TRBD1	TRBJ2-1	CASSLRDRGRGEQFF	TGTGCCAGCAGTTTGCGGGACAGGGGGCGCGGTGAGCAGTTCTTC
TRBV19	-	-	TRBJ2-2	CASSIASANTGELFF	TGTGCCAGTAGTATAGCTTCAGCGAACACCGGGGAGCTGTTTTTT
TRBV5-1	once	-	TRBJ1-6	CASSLGHPGNSPLHF	TGCGCCAGCAGCTTGGGCCATCCAGGGAATTCACCCCTCCACTTT
TRBV28	-	TRBD1	TRBJ1-5	CASNKQGARGGPQHF	TGTGCCAGCAATAAACAGGGGGCCCGGGGGGGTCCCCAGCATTTT
TRBV5-1	-	TRBD2	TRBJ2-3	CASSTSGDTDTQYF	TGCGCCAGCAGCACTAGCGGGGACACAGATACGCAGTATTTT
TRBV6-2/TRBV6-3	once	TRBD1	TRBJ2-3	CASSRDSSTDTQYF	TGTGCCAGCAGCCGGGACAGTAGCACAGATACGCAGTATTTT
TRBV28	-	-	TRBJ2-1	CASSLSAIYNEQFF	TGTGCCAGCAGTTTAAGCGCCATTTACAATGAGCAGTTCTTC